A single sample gave rise to the 10 T cell receptor beta chains below, sequenced in a study of blood T cell repertoires in COVID-19. Data came from immunoSEQ multiplex PCR; TCRdb stores just in-frame clones and leaves some out. Altogether around 70,000 clones are present, about 86% being singletons, with the ten largest covering around 1.9%. Material for sequencing was peripheral blood. The receptors derive from a woman older than 75 with active or convalescent COVID-19.

The chain links TRBV5-4 to TRBJ1-2; D gene uncertain. Trimming removed 2 bases at V and 4 bases at J, with 6 bases between. The germline V gene has CDR1 SGHNT and CDR2 YYREEE (reference sequence). This CDR3 is 12 amino acids long. CDR3 in DNA: TGTGCCAGCAGCTTCAGCGTCTATGGCTACACCTTC. Translating gives CASSFSVYGYTF. Full variable domain (missing parts from reference TRBV5-4 and TRBJ1-2): ETGVTQSPTHLIKTRGQQVTLRCSSQSGHNTVSWYQQALGQGPQFIFQYYREEENGRGNFPPRFSGLQFPNYSSELNVNALELDDSALYLCASSFSVYGYTFGSGTRLTVV.

This clone was counted once. This chain connects TRBV29-1 to TRBJ2-7; possible D gene TRBD1, 6 bases. Germline V gene data show CDR1 as SQVTM and CDR2 as ANQGSEA. The CDR3 spans 12 residues. V dropped 4 bases and J dropped 0 bases, with 7 bases sitting between them. The CDR3 region has the DNA TGCAGCGTTGTAGGGGGCTCCTACGAGCAGTACTTC. This sequence encodes CSVVGGSYEQYF.

The chain carries TRBV6-5 and TRBJ1-6; possibly TRBD1 for D (5 bases). Trimming removed 5 bases at V and 10 bases at J, with 15 bases between. The CDR3 totals 14 residues. Germline values: CDR1 MNHEY, CDR2 SVGAGI. This CDR3 reads CASSLARVGSPLHF. The DNA for the CDR3 is TGTGCCAGCAGTCTTGCCAGGGTGGGGTCACCCCTCCACTTT.

This clone appeared a few times. The rearrangement joins TRBV18 to TRBJ1-1; TRBD1 matches at 7 bases. The CDR3 covers 16 residues. The germline CDR1 and CDR2 sequences are KGHSH and LQKENI. Trimming took 6 bases from V and 1 from J; bases not matched to a gene: 11. The CDR3 DNA reads TGTGCCAGCTCCCCTACAGGGGTAACAGGGAACACTGAAGCTTTCTTT. This gives the protein CASSPTGVTGNTEAFF.

This chain links TRBV5-1 with TRBJ1-5, with 8 bases that match TRBD1. The V gene's germline CDR1 is SGHRS and CDR2 YFSETQ. J lost 0 bases, V lost 4 bases, and 3 bases had no gene match. This CDR3 contains 15 residues. The CDR3: CASSLQGDSNQPQHF. In DNA, the CDR3 is TGCGCCAGCAGCCTACAGGGGGATAGCAATCAGCCCCAGCATTTT.

The chain combines TRBV3-1 (or the pseudogene TRBV3-2) with TRBJ1-1; the D gene is possibly TRBD1 (5 bases). Trimming took 0 bases from V and 6 from J, leaving 8 bases between them. The CDR3 runs 13 residues. CDR1 and CDR2 from the germline V gene are LGHDT and YNNKEL (reference sequence). Written as DNA, the CDR3 is TGTGCCAGCAGCCAAGAGGGGCAGGCTGAAGCTTTCTTT. Its protein product is CASSQEGQAEAFF.

The chain uses TRBV5-1 and TRBJ2-3; 9 bases line up with TRBD2. This CDR3 comprises 15 residues. V lost 3 bases to trimming and J lost 2 bases; unmatched junction nucleotides: 4. Per the germline V gene, CDR1 is SGHRS and CDR2 is YFSETQ. CDR3 region: CASSSGTSTTDTQYF. The DNA of the CDR3 is TGCGCCAGCAGCTCCGGGACTAGCACCACAGATACGCAGTATTTT.

This chain links TRBV7-9 with TRBJ1-1; the match to TRBD1 covers 10 bases. In germline, CDR1 is SEHNR, CDR2 FQNEAQ (reference sequence). The CDR3 has 15 residues. Trimming cost V 2 bases and J 6 bases; bases outside gene matches: 6. Here the CDR3 reads CASSLLGQGKPEAFF. The CDR3 nucleotides read TGTGCCAGCAGCTTACTGGGACAGGGGAAGCCTGAAGCTTTCTTT.

This chain joins TRBV6-1 and TRBJ1-2; 9 nucleotides match TRBD1. With 3 bases clipped from V and 6 bases from J, the junction kept 5 bases outside the gene matches. CDR3 length: 14 amino acids. CDR1 is MNHNS and CDR2 is SASEGT in the germline V gene. The CDR3 region has the DNA TGTGCCAGCAGTGACGGAACAGGGGGCGATGGCTACACCTTC. Translated, it gives CASSDGTGGDGYTF.

V and J are TRBV7-2 and TRBJ2-7, with no clear D. V was shortened by 1 base and J by 0 bases, with 4 bases between the two germline ends. Germline CDR1 SGHTA, CDR2 FQGNSA. The CDR3 extends over 13 amino acids. The DNA for the CDR3 is TGTGCCAGCAGCTTAGATTACTCCTACGAGCAGTACTTC. Its translation is CASSLDYSYEQYF.